The next 17 T cell receptor beta chains were all read from a single sample in a study of T cells in Graves' hyperthyroidism and ophthalmopathy. Researchers took RNA transcripts and amplified the TCR beta CDR3 regions from them. TCR CDR3 regions were first amplified by RT-PCR with HTBI primers. MiXCR was run by TCRdb on the multiplex PCR reads, yielding one entry per CDR3 protein. The profile shows about 350,000 distinct CDR3 sequences, roughly 18% of them singletons. Input material: blood. Source of these receptors: a woman in her forties with Graves' ophthalmopathy.

In its sample, this clonotype was seen many times. The CDR3 here is CASSKNSLDTGELFF. Here the CDR3 DNA reads TGTGCCAGTAGTAAAAACAGTTTGGACACCGGGGAGCTGTTTTTT. The chain carries TRBV19 and TRBJ2-2; D ambiguous. The V gene's germline CDR1 is LNHDA and CDR2 SQIVND (reference sequence). The CDR3 has 15 amino acids. V lost 4 bases to trimming and J lost 3 bases, with 12 bases between them.

This clonotype was counted only a few times. The chain links TRBV6-1 to TRBJ2-7; TRBD2 might be the D (5 bases). The CDR3 spans 15 residues. Trimming left V 1 base short and J 0 bases short, with 10 bases between. CDR1 and CDR2 from the germline V gene are MNHNS and SASEGT. The CDR3 loop is CASSEDGRYSYEQYF. The CDR3 nucleotides read TGTGCCAGCAGTGAAGATGGGAGATACTCCTACGAGCAGTACTTC.

This clonotype was detected ten times or more. This rearrangement joins TRBV29-1 to TRBJ2-7; D is unresolved. The germline CDR1 and CDR2 sequences are SQVTM and ANQGSEA. Trimming cost V 6 bases and J 1 base, with 10 bases left between them. This CDR3 spans 12 amino acids. CDR3 residues: CSVLNQSYEQYF. Here the CDR3 DNA reads TGCAGCGTACTAAACCAATCCTACGAGCAGTACTTC.

This clonotype was observed a few times. The rearrangement links TRBV18 to TRBJ1-3, with a possible D match to TRBD1 (5 bases). V shed 3 bases and J shed 0 bases, with 15 bases lying between them. Germline CDR1 reads KGHSH; CDR2 reads LQKENI. This CDR3 has 17 amino acids. The DNA of the CDR3 is TGTGCCAGCTCACCGGGAGACAGCTCTTACTCTGGAAACACCATATATTTT. As protein: CASSPGDSSYSGNTIYF.

This clonotype was detected ten times or more. The V gene is TRBV7-9, the J gene TRBJ2-2, with no clear D. V lost 1 base, J lost 7 bases, and 10 bases lay in between. In germline, CDR1 is SEHNR, CDR2 FQNEAQ (reference sequence). The CDR3 is 14 amino acids. For the CDR3, the DNA is TGTGCCAGCAGCTTAGTGTGGGGAAGCGGGGAGCTGTTTTTT. Translation: CASSLVWGSGELFF.

This clonotype showed up many times. This chain links TRBV6-5 with TRBJ1-2; D is uncertain. Germline V gene lookup returns CDR1 MNHEY and CDR2 SVGAGI. This CDR3 contains 16 residues. V was clipped by 5 bases and J by 6 bases, with 22 bases between them. In DNA, the CDR3 is TGTGCCAGCAGTACTACCCGCCGGCAGTCTGTGCATGGCTACACCTTC. This sequence encodes CASSTTRRQSVHGYTF.

This clonotype was seen at least ten times. The V and J genes are TRBV3-1 and TRBJ2-7; D unresolved. V was cut by 1 base and J by 7 bases, with 20 bases left in between. This CDR3 is 16 amino acids long. The germline V gene has CDR1 LGHDT and CDR2 YNNKEL (reference sequence). The CDR3 nucleotides are TGTGCCAGCAGCCAAGGTTCTGCGTTCACTTCGAGGGAGCAGTACTTC. Its translation is CASSQGSAFTSREQYF.

This clonotype was seen a few times. The V and J genes are TRBV28 and TRBJ2-7, with 7 bases that match TRBD2. The junction had 12 bases not matched to a gene; V was cut back by 6 bases and J by 1 base. CDR1 and CDR2 from the germline V gene are MDHEN and SYDVKM. The CDR3 runs 16 residues. In DNA form, the CDR3 reads TGTGCCAGCAGCCAGAGGGCCGGGGGAGGGTCCTACGAGCAGTACTTC. Its translation is CASSQRAGGGSYEQYF.

The sample holds many counts of this clonotype. The CDR3 loop reads CASSFGLAGTQETQYF. CDR3 coding DNA: TGTGCCAGCAGCTTTGGACTAGCGGGCACCCAAGAGACCCAGTACTTC. The chain recombines TRBV7-9 with TRBJ2-5, with 11 bases that match TRBD2. With V trimmed by 3 bases and J by 1 base, 4 bases remained unmatched. Germline V gene sequence: CDR1 SEHNR, CDR2 FQNEAQ (reference sequence). This CDR3 is built from 16 residues.

V and J are TRBV7-8 and TRBJ2-7; 7 bases match TRBD1. Germline-derived CDR1 and CDR2 are SGHVS and FQNEAQ. The V and J ends lost 1 base and 2 bases, in that order; junction bases with no gene match: 11. This CDR3 has 17 amino acids. The CDR3 nucleotides read TGTGCCAGCAGCTTAGTTACAGGGGAAGCACTCACCTACGAGCAGTACTTC. Translation: CASSLVTGEALTYEQYF.

This clonotype has a count of ten or more. The chain couples TRBV29-1 to TRBJ1-1; D is uncertain. The V gene lost 4 bases and the J gene lost 8 bases, with 8 bases spanning the gap. The germline V gene has CDR1 SQVTM and CDR2 ANQGSEA. There are 10 residues in the CDR3. CDR3 region: CSVVGLEAFF. The CDR3 DNA reads TGCAGCGTTGTGGGCCTAGAAGCTTTCTTT.

This clonotype was found many times. The chain couples TRBV20-1 to TRBJ2-7; D is tentatively TRBD1 or TRBD2 (5 bases each). Trimming cost V 0 bases and J 3 bases, with 15 bases left between them. Looked up from germline, CDR1 is DFQATT and CDR2 is SNEGSKA (reference sequence). This CDR3 is built from 15 residues. CDR3 coding DNA: TGCAGTGCTAGAGACCTAGCCGGGACGTACTACGAGCAGTACTTC. Amino acid sequence: CSARDLAGTYYEQYF.

The CDR3 sequence is CASILIWGKQHYEQYF. The CDR3 nucleotides read TGTGCCAGCATCCTCATATGGGGGAAGCAACACTACGAGCAGTACTTC. This chain connects TRBV28 to TRBJ2-7, with D perhaps TRBD1 or TRBD2 (5 bases each). The V gene's germline CDR1 is MDHEN and CDR2 SYDVKM. Trimming left V 7 bases short and J 3 bases short, with 22 bases between. CDR3 length equals 16 residues.

In this sample, this clonotype turned up many times. The CDR3 here is CASSPSTLAANKETQYF. CDR3 coding DNA: TGTGCCAGCAGCCCCTCAACCCTAGCGGCCAACAAAGAGACCCAGTACTTC. The J gene is TRBJ2-5, the V gene TRBV11-2, with 7 bases aligning to TRBD2. After removal of 5 bases from V and 3 bases from J, the junction contained 15 bases not matched to a gene. Germline CDR1 reads SGHAT; CDR2 reads FQNNGV. This CDR3 spans 17 amino acids.

This clonotype was seen repeatedly, ten times or more. This chain uses TRBV12-3 or TRBV12-4 with TRBJ1-1; perhaps TRBD1 as D (5 bases). CDR3 length: 13 amino acids. V dropped 6 bases and J dropped 4 bases, with 12 bases sitting between them. The CDR3 sequence: CASRGGTGTEAFF. The DNA for the CDR3 is TGTGCCAGCAGGGGGGGGACGGGCACTGAAGCTTTCTTT.

This clonotype has only one observation. This chain connects TRBV19 to TRBJ2-5; 9 nucleotides match TRBD2. Per the germline V gene, CDR1 is LNHDA and CDR2 is SQIVND (reference sequence). V lost 9 bases and J lost 2; bases outside the gene matches: 7. The CDR3 has 14 amino acids. The CDR3 DNA sequence: TGTGCCAGCCGGAAGGCGGGGGGGCAAGAGACCCAGTACTTC. Amino acid sequence: CASRKAGGQETQYF.

This clonotype was observed at least ten times. The chain is built from TRBV28 and TRBJ2-7; D possibly corresponds to TRBD1 (6 bases). Between the trimmed V and J ends, which lost 1 base and 2 bases, there was a span of 21 bases. CDR3 length equals 18 residues. Germline CDR1 MDHEN, CDR2 SYDVKM. The CDR3 sequence is CASSLSLSETGYTYEQYF. Here the CDR3 DNA reads TGTGCCAGCAGTTTATCCTTATCAGAGACAGGTTACACCTACGAGCAGTACTTC. The whole variable domain, filled in from reference TRBV28 and TRBJ2-7, reads DVKVTQSSRYLVKRTGEKVFLECVQDMDHENMFWYRQDPGLGLRLIYFSYDVKMKEKGDIPEGYSVSREKKERFSLILESASTNQTSMYLCASSLSLSETGYTYEQYFGPGTRLTVT.